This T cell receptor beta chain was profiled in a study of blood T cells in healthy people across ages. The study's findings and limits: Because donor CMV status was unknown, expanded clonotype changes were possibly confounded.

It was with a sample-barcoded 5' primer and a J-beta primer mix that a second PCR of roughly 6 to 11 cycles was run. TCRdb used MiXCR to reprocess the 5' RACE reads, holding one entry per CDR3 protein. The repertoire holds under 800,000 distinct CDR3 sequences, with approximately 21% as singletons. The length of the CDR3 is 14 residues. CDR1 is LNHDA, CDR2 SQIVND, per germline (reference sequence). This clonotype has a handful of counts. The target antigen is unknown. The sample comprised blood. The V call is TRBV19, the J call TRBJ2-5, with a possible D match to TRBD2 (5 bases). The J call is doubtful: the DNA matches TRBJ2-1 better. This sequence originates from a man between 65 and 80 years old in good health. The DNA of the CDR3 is TGTGCCAGTAGTAGCCTAGCAGTATACAATGAGCAGTTCTTC. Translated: CASSSLAVYNEQFF.